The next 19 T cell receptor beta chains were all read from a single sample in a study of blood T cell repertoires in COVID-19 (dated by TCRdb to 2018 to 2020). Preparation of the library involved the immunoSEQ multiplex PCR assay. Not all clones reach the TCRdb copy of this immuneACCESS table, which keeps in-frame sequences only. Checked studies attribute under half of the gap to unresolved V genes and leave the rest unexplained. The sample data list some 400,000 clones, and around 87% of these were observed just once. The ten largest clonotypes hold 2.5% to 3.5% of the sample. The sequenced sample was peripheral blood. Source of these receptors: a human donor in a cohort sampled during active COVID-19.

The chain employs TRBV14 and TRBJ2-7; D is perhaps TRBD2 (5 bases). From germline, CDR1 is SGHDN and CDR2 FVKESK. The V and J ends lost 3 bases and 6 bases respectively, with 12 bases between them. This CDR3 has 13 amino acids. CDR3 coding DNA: TGTGCCAGCAGCCAGTCCGGGATACGCGAGCAGTACTTC. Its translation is CASSQSGIREQYF.

As DNA, the CDR3 is TGCGCCAGCAGCGCGGACAGCTCCTACGAGCAGTACTTC. Its protein product is CASSADSSYEQYF. The V and J genes are TRBV5-1 and TRBJ2-7, with D perhaps matching TRBD1 (6 bases). Trimming took off 4 bases at V and 0 bases at J, with 8 bases between the two ends. Germline-derived CDR1 and CDR2 are SGHRS and YFSETQ. The CDR3 totals 13 residues.

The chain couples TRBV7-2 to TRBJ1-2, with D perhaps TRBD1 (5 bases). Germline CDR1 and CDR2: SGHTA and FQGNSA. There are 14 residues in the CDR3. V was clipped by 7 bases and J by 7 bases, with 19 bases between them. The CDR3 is CASTVDWGYGGYTF. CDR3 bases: TGTGCCAGCACCGTCGATTGGGGCTACGGTGGCTACACCTTC.

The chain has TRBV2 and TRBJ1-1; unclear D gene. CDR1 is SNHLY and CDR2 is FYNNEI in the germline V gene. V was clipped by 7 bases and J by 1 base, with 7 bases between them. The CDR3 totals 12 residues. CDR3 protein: CASKQENTEAFF. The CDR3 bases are TGTGCCAGCAAGCAGGAGAACACTGAAGCTTTCTTT.

This CDR3 is CASRGGKVSGANVLTF. The CDR3 region has the DNA TGTGCCAGCAGAGGGGGCAAAGTCTCTGGGGCCAACGTCCTGACTTTC. The chain uses TRBV9 and TRBJ2-6; the match to TRBD1 covers 7 bases. The CDR3 is 16 residues long. The junction had 5 bases not matched to a gene; V was cut back by 5 bases and J by 0 bases. Germline V gene sequence: CDR1 SGDLS, CDR2 YYNGEE.

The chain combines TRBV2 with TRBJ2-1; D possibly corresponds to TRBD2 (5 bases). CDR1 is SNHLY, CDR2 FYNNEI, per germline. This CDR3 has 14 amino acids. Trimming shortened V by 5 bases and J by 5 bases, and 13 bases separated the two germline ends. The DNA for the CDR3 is TGTGCCAGCAGTCCTCGGGGAGTAAACAATGAGCAGTTCTTC. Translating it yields CASSPRGVNNEQFF. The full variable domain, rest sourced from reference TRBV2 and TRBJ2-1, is EPEVTQTPSHQVTQMGQEVILRCVPISNHLYFYWYRQILGQKVEFLVSFYNNEISEKSEIFDDQFSVERPDGSNFTLKIRSTKLEDSAMYFCASSPRGVNNEQFFGPGTRLTVL.

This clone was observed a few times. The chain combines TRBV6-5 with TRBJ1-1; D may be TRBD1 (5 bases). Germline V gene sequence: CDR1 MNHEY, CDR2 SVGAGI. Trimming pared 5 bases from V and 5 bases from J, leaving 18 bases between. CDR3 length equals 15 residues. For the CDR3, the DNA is TGTGCCAGCAGTAGGAGCCAGGGTAGTCGAACTGAAGCTTTCTTT. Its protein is CASSRSQGSRTEAFF.

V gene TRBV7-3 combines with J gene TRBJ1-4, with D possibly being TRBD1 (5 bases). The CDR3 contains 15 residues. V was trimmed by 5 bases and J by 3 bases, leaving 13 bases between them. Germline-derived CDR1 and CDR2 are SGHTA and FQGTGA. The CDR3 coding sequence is TGTGCCAGCAGCCCGAGTGGGGCGGCTAATGAAAAACTGTTTTTT. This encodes CASSPSGAANEKLFF.

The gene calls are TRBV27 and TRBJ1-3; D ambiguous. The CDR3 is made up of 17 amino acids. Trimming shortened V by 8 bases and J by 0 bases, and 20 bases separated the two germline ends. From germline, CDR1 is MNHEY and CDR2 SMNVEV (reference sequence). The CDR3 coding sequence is TGTGCCAGCCCCTCCCCCCGCGGGGAACTCTCTGGAAACACCATATATTTT. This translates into CASPSPRGELSGNTIYF.

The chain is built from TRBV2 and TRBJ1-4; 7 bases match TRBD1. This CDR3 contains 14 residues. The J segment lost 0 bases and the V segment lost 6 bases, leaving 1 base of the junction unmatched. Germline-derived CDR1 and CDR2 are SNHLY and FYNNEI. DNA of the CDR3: TGTGCCAGCAGGGGGACAGCAACTAATGAAAAACTGTTTTTT. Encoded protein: CASRGTATNEKLFF. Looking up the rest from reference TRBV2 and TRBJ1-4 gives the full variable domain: EPEVTQTPSHQVTQMGQEVILRCVPISNHLYFYWYRQILGQKVEFLVSFYNNEISEKSEIFDDQFSVERPDGSNFTLKIRSTKLEDSAMYFCASRGTATNEKLFFGSGTQLSVL.

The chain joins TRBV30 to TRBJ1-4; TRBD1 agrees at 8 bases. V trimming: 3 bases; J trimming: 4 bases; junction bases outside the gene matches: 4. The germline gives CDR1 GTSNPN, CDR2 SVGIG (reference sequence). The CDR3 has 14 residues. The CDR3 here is CAWRRGQVNEKLFF. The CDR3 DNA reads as TGTGCCTGGAGGAGGGGACAGGTTAATGAAAAACTGTTTTTT. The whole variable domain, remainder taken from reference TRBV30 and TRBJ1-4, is SQTIHQWPATLVQPVGSPLSLECTVEGTSNPNLYWYRQAAGRGLQLLFYSVGIGQISSEVPQNLSASRPQDRQFILSSKKLLLSDSGFYLCAWRRGQVNEKLFFGSGTQLSVL.

CDR3 nucleotides: TGTGCCAGTAGTCCTAGCCGGGGACTAGCGGCCATTCAAGAGACCCAGTACTTC. This codes for CASSPSRGLAAIQETQYF. V gene TRBV19 combines with J gene TRBJ2-5, with 11 positions matching TRBD2. V lost 5 bases, J lost 2 bases, and 13 bases stayed unmatched. This CDR3 contains 18 residues. Looked up from germline, CDR1 is LNHDA and CDR2 is SQIVND (reference sequence).

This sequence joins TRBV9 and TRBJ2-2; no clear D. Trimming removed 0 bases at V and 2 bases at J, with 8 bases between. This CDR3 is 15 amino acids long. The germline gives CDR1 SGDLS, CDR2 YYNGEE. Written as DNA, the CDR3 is TGTGCCAGCAGCGTAGACGGAGATAACACCGGGGAGCTGTTTTTT. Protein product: CASSVDGDNTGELFF. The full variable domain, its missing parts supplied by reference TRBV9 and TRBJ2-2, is DSGVTQTPKHLITATGQRVTLRCSPRSGDLSVYWYQQSLDQGLQFLIQYYNGEERAKGNILERFSAQQFPDLHSELNLSSLELGDSALYFCASSVDGDNTGELFFGEGSRLTVL.

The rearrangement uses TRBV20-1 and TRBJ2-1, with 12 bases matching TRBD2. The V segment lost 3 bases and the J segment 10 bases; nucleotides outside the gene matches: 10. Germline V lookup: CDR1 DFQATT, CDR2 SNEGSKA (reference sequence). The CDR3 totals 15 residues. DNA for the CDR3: TGCAGTGCTAGTCCGACTAGCGGGAGTTCGTGGGAGCAGTTCTTC. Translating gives CSASPTSGSSWEQFF.

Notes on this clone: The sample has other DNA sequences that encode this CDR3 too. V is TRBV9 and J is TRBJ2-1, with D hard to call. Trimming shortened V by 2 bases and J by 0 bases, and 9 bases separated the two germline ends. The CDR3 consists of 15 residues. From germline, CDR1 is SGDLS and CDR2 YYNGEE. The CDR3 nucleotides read TGTGCCAGCAGCGTTACGGAGAGCTCCTACAATGAGCAGTTCTTC. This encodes CASSVTESSYNEQFF.

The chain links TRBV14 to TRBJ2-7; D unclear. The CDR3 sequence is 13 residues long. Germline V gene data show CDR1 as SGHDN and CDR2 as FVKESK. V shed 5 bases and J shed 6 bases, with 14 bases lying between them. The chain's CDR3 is CASSSTLGGEQYF. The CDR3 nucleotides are TGTGCCAGCAGCTCTACTCTCGGTGGCGAGCAGTACTTC.

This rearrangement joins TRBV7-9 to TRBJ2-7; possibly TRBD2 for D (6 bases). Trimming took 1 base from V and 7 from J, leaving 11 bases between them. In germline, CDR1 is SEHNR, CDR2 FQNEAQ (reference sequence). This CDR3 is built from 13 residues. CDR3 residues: CASSLVLEGEQYF. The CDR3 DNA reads TGTGCCAGCAGCTTAGTTCTGGAGGGGGAGCAGTACTTC.

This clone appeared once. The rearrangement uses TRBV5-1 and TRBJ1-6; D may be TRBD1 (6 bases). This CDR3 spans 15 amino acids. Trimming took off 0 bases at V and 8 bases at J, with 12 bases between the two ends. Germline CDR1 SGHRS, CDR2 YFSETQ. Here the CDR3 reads CASSLAGGQDSPLHF. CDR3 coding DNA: TGCGCCAGCAGCTTGGCCGGGGGGCAGGATTCACCCCTCCACTTT.

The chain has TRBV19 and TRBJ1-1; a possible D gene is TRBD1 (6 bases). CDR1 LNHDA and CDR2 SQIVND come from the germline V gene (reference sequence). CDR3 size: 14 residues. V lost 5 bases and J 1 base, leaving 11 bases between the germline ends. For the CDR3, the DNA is TGTGCCAGTAGTGTATACAGGGCGAACACTGAAGCTTTCTTT. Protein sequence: CASSVYRANTEAFF.